Listed below are T cell receptor beta chains from one sample, sequenced in a study of T cell changes during pregnancy in multiple sclerosis. Using immunoSEQ multiplex PCR, the repertoire was profiled, and TCRdb retains in-frame clones only, with some absent. Among tens of thousands of clones, 85% to 95% were seen once, and the ten largest hold just over 2%. Specimen: peripheral blood, collected after pregnancy. These receptors all come from a female donor with multiple sclerosis, enrolled in a pregnancy study. Each CDR3 is given with its conserved first and last residue. Fields, in order: J gene, V gene, D gene, CDR3 length, clone size, CDR3 DNA, CDR3 protein. A D gene is named only where the DNA matches it firmly. Expanded clones get a size class; other rows say once, few or many, or leave the size out.

TRBJ2-7	TRBV7-2	-	11	-	TGTGCCAGCAGCCCTTCCTACGAGCAGTACTTC	CASSPSYEQYF
TRBJ2-3	TRBV4-3	-	14	-	TGCGCCAGCAGCCAAGCCCGGCGCGGGGATACGCAGTATTTT	CASSQARRGDTQYF
TRBJ2-7	TRBV13	-	17	-	TGTGCCAGCAGCCTATCTTCTTGGTGGGGCAAGGGGAAGGAGCAGTACTTC	CASSLSSWWGKGKEQYF
TRBJ1-2	TRBV18	-	13	-	TGTGCCAGCTCACCACAGGGGCCCAATGGCTACACCTTC	CASSPQGPNGYTF
TRBJ2-3	TRBV7-3	TRBD2	15	-	TGTGCCAGCAGCGATTCTCTTTCGGGGGGGGATACGCAGTATTTT	CASSDSLSGGDTQYF
TRBJ2-1	TRBV4-1	TRBD2	14	-	TGCGCCAGCAGCTATGGACTAGCGGGAAATGAGCAGTTCTTC	CASSYGLAGNEQFF
TRBJ2-5	TRBV19	TRBD1	15	-	TGTGCCAGTATAGGCCCTCCAGGGGGCGGTGGGACCCAGTACTTC	CASIGPPGGGGTQYF
TRBJ1-2	TRBV6-5	-	15	once	TGTGCCAGCAGTTTGGGTGTTGGGGGAGGTTATGGCTACACCTTC	CASSLGVGGGYGYTF
TRBJ2-6	TRBV6-1	-	15	-	TGTGCCAGCAGAGCGAGGGCGCGGGGGGCCAACGTCCTGACTTTC	CASRARARGANVLTF
TRBJ2-5	TRBV7-9	-	17	-	TGTGCCAGCAGCTTAGGGACCGGGGTGATAAGCCAAGAGACCCAGTACTTC	CASSLGTGVISQETQYF
TRBJ2-2	TRBV4-3	-	15	-	TGCGCCAGCAGCCAAGATCCCCAATACACCGGGGAGCTGTTTTTT	CASSQDPQYTGELFF